This T cell receptor (beta chain) originates from a study of identical twins. Study-wide results and limits: Out-of-frame alpha sequences shared between twins exhibited an excess of low generation probability.

TCRdb fed the 5' RACE reads into MiXCR, producing one record per CDR3 protein. The sample holds about 240,000 distinct CDR3 sequences, roughly a tenth seen once. CDR3 length equals 13 residues. Germline lookup yields CDR1 SGDLS and CDR2 YYNGEE. Between the trimmed V and J ends, which lost 0 bases and 2 bases, there was a span of 4 bases. This clonotype has a count of ten or more. Its antigen is still unknown. Material: memory T cells sorted from blood. The rearrangement uses TRBV9 and TRBJ2-3; D unresolved. This TCR was recovered from a man in his fifties in good health. CDR3 sequence (DNA): TGTGCCAGCAGCGTAGTGGACACAGATACGCAGTATTTT. Translation gives CASSVVDTDTQYF.